This passage covers 25 T cell receptor beta chains from one sample sequenced in a study of shared clonotypes between healthy human individuals. The data were produced by immunoSEQ multiplex PCR, yet TCRdb's version contains in-frame clones alone and is incomplete. The sample consists of over a million clones, roughly 96% of them appearing once. The sample consisted of naive CD4+ T cells sorted from blood. Subset: CD45RA+ positively selected. These TCRs come from a man between 25 and 39 years old in good health.

The J gene is TRBJ2-7, the V gene TRBV4-2; TRBD1 matches at 11 bases. V lost 1 base, J lost 7 bases, and 9 bases stayed unmatched. Germline V gene lookup returns CDR1 LGHNA and CDR2 YNFKEQ. This CDR3 spans 16 amino acids. The CDR3 DNA reads as TGTGCCAGCAGCCAAGGGGGGACAGGGGGTTTTGATGAGCAGTACTTC. This encodes CASSQGGTGGFDEQYF.

In its sample, this clone was seen a few times. V gene TRBV2 combines with J gene TRBJ1-3; no definite D call. The CDR3 covers 14 residues. Germline V gene lookup returns CDR1 SNHLY and CDR2 FYNNEI. V was pared by 2 bases and J by 4 bases, with 9 bases between. This chain's CDR3 is CASSEPTPGNTIYF. The CDR3 DNA reads as TGTGCCAGCAGTGAACCTACCCCCGGAAACACCATATATTTT. Together with reference TRBV2 and TRBJ1-3, the CDR3 gives the full variable domain: EPEVTQTPSHQVTQMGQEVILRCVPISNHLYFYWYRQILGQKVEFLVSFYNNEISEKSEIFDDQFSVERPDGSNFTLKIRSTKLEDSAMYFCASSEPTPGNTIYFGEGSWLTVV.

In DNA form, the CDR3 reads TGTGCCAGCCGGCCAAGTAAGGGGATCCGGGAGCAGTACTTC. It is translated as CASRPSKGIREQYF. This chain links TRBV5-4 with TRBJ2-7; perhaps TRBD1 as D (5 bases). The CDR3 runs 14 residues. The V gene's germline CDR1 is SGHNT and CDR2 YYREEE (reference sequence). The germline V and J ends were trimmed by 7 bases and 7 bases, with 21 bases remaining between them.

The rearrangement links TRBV6-6 to TRBJ2-7; tentatively, D is TRBD1 or TRBD2 (6 bases each). The germline CDR1 and CDR2 sequences are MNHNY and SVGAGI (reference sequence). Trimming removed 2 bases from V and 5 bases from J, with 16 bases in between. CDR3 length: 15 residues. CDR3 protein: CASSYRGQGIDEQYF. In nucleotides, the CDR3 is TGTGCCAGCAGTTACCGGGGGCAGGGAATAGACGAGCAGTACTTC.

This clone has just one count. V gene TRBV10-1 combines with J gene TRBJ2-7; D gene ambiguous. V lost 2 bases and J lost 1, with 12 bases in between. The CDR3 runs 15 residues. CDR1 and CDR2 from the germline V gene are WNHNN and SYGVQD (reference sequence). The CDR3 nucleotides read TGCGCCAGCAGTGAGGGGATCGGGCAGTCCTACGAGCAGTACTTC. Its translation: CASSEGIGQSYEQYF.

The J gene is TRBJ2-7, the V gene TRBV6-6; the D is unclear. Germline loops: CDR1 MNHNY, CDR2 SVGAGI (reference sequence). Trimming pared 2 bases from V and 3 bases from J, leaving 11 bases between. This CDR3 region has 14 residues. CDR3 bases: TGTGCCAGCAGTTACACCCAAACAGACTACGAGCAGTACTTC. Amino acid sequence: CASSYTQTDYEQYF.

The chain uses TRBV9 and TRBJ1-2, with no clear D. The CDR3 has 14 amino acids. Per germline, CDR1 SGDLS and CDR2 YYNGEE. Trimming removed 5 bases from V and 3 bases from J, with 14 bases in between. The CDR3 DNA reads TGTGCCAGCAGTAAATCGGCCAGAGACTATGGCTACACCTTC. Translating it yields CASSKSARDYGYTF.

V gene TRBV4-3 combines with J gene TRBJ2-7, with 7 bases that match TRBD2. V dropped 1 base and J dropped 3; count of bases not matched to a gene: 6. Per germline, CDR1 LGHNA and CDR2 YSLEER. CDR3 length: 15 residues. CDR3 residues: CASSQAGPGGYEQYF. Written as DNA, the CDR3 is TGCGCCAGCAGCCAAGCCGGGCCGGGAGGCTACGAGCAGTACTTC.

CDR3 sequence: CASSLGLAGGLYEQYF. The CDR3, as DNA: TGTGCCAGCAGCTTAGGGTTAGCGGGAGGGCTCTACGAGCAGTACTTC. The genes are TRBV11-2 and TRBJ2-7, with 11 bases matching TRBD2. CDR1 is SGHAT and CDR2 is FQNNGV in the germline V gene. V was clipped by 1 base and J by 3 bases; unmatched bases: 5. CDR3 length: 16 amino acids.

This chain connects TRBV7-9 to TRBJ2-3, with TRBD2 identical over 11 bases. J lost 3 bases, V lost 5 bases, and 13 bases had no gene match. The CDR3 has 18 amino acids. CDR1 and CDR2 from the germline V gene are SEHNR and FQNEAQ (reference sequence). Here the CDR3 DNA reads TGTGCCAGCAGCCTACTTAGCGGGAGGGCCTCGGGGACAGATACGCAGTATTTT. Its protein product is CASSLLSGRASGTDTQYF.

The gene calls are TRBV15 and TRBJ2-2; D perhaps matches TRBD1 (5 bases). Trimming cost V 0 bases and J 4 bases, with 15 bases left between them. This CDR3 spans 17 amino acids. Germline V gene data show CDR1 as LNHNV and CDR2 as YYDKDF (reference sequence). The CDR3 is CATSRDLPREATGELFF. The CDR3 DNA is TGTGCCACCAGCAGAGATCTCCCCAGGGAAGCCACCGGGGAGCTGTTTTTT.

This clone was seen a single time. V is TRBV5-1 and J is TRBJ2-1; D may be TRBD1 (5 bases). Trimming shortened V by 3 bases and J by 6 bases, and 13 bases separated the two germline ends. The CDR3 length is 14 residues. Per germline, CDR1 SGHRS and CDR2 YFSETQ. The CDR3 spells CASSSLRGSNEQFF. CDR3 coding DNA: TGCGCCAGCAGCTCATTAAGGGGATCCAATGAGCAGTTCTTC. The full variable domain, in which reference TRBV5-1 and TRBJ2-1 provide the parts outside the CDR3, is KAGVTQTPRYLIKTRGQQVTLSCSPISGHRSVSWYQQTPGQGLQFLFEYFSETQRNKGNFPGRFSGRQFSNSRSEMNVSTLELGDSALYLCASSSLRGSNEQFFGPGTRLTVL.

The V and J genes are TRBV7-2 and TRBJ1-5; D is perhaps TRBD1 (6 bases). CDR1 is SGHTA and CDR2 is FQGNSA in the germline V gene. The CDR3 covers 14 residues. V lost 4 bases and J lost 4, with 11 bases in between. The CDR3 nucleotides read TGTGCCAGCAGCTCGGGGGGGACAAATCAGCCCCAGCATTTT. Translating it yields CASSSGGTNQPQHF.

CDR3 sequence: CASSSLAGSYEQYF. The CDR3 bases are TGTGCCAGCAGCTCGCTAGCGGGAAGTTACGAGCAGTACTTC. The chain links TRBV7-2 to TRBJ2-7, with TRBD2 matching 9 bases. Germline-derived CDR1 and CDR2 are SGHTA and FQGNSA. The length of the CDR3 is 14 residues. V dropped 4 bases and J dropped 4; count of bases not matched to a gene: 5.

CDR3 in amino acids: CASSFGGQQETQYF. The CDR3 region has the DNA TGTGCCAGCAGTTTCGGGGGGCAGCAAGAGACCCAGTACTTC. The genes are TRBV28 and TRBJ2-5, with a possible D match to TRBD2 (7 bases). Germline values: CDR1 MDHEN, CDR2 SYDVKM. The CDR3 is 14 amino acids. V gave up 3 bases and J gave up 2 bases, with 10 bases separating them.

J is TRBJ1-4 and V is TRBV15, with D perhaps TRBD1 (6 bases). CDR1 and CDR2 from the germline V gene are LNHNV and YYDKDF (reference sequence). The CDR3 is 15 amino acids. V lost 4 bases and J 6 bases, leaving 15 bases between the germline ends. The CDR3 bases are TGTGCCACCAGCATCAGGACAGCGAATTATGAAAAACTGTTTTTT. Amino acid sequence: CATSIRTANYEKLFF.

The V gene is TRBV7-3, the J gene TRBJ2-2; TRBD2 might be the D (5 bases). V lost 2 bases and J 10 bases, leaving 11 bases between the germline ends. Germline V gene lookup returns CDR1 SGHTA and CDR2 FQGTGA. This CDR3 region has 13 residues. The CDR3 nucleotides read TGTGCCAGCAGCTTAGGGAGTTCGATGGAGCTGTTTTTT. This encodes CASSLGSSMELFF.

CDR3 in DNA: TGTGCCAGCAGGGGGGGGGAGAGTGAAGCTTTCTTT. Its translation is CASRGGESEAFF. This chain connects TRBV28 to TRBJ1-1; possibly TRBD1 for D (5 bases). Trimming stripped 6 bases from V and 7 bases from J, with 12 bases between. CDR3 length: 12 amino acids. The germline gives CDR1 MDHEN, CDR2 SYDVKM.

This clone was detected once. The chain is built from TRBV19 and TRBJ2-6; D gene unclear. The germline V gene has CDR1 LNHDA and CDR2 SQIVND (reference sequence). V was shortened by 8 bases and J by 5 bases, with 22 bases between the two germline ends. The CDR3 runs to 17 residues. The CDR3 nucleotides are TGTGCCAGTCGTAAAAGACGAACCCTCGAAAGGGCCAACGTCCTGACTTTC. Amino acids: CASRKRRTLERANVLTF. Variable domain in full (rest from reference TRBV19 and TRBJ2-6): DGGITQSPKYLFRKEGQNVTLSCEQNLNHDAMYWYRQDPGQGLRLIYYSQIVNDFQKGDIAEGYSVSREKKESFPLTVTSAQKNPTAFYLCASRKRRTLERANVLTFGAGSRLTVL.

This sequence joins TRBV10-2 and TRBJ2-3; 11 bases are shared with TRBD2. The trim removed 4 bases at V and 5 bases at J, leaving 5 bases unmatched. The germline V gene has CDR1 WSHSY and CDR2 SAAADI. This CDR3 contains 15 residues. In DNA form, the CDR3 reads TGCGCCAGCAGTGCACTAGCGGGAGCAGGAGATACGCAGTATTTT. It is translated as CASSALAGAGDTQYF.

The chain links TRBV2 to TRBJ2-7, with no clear D. Germline assignment: CDR1 SNHLY and CDR2 FYNNEI. The V end was cut by 5 bases, the J end by 0 bases, with 8 bases between. There are 13 residues in the CDR3. In DNA, the CDR3 is TGTGCCAGCAGTCCCGGCAACTCCTACGAGCAGTACTTC. Its translation: CASSPGNSYEQYF.

This chain uses TRBV5-5 with TRBJ2-7; no definite D call. CDR1 and CDR2 from the germline V gene are SGHKS and YYEKEE (reference sequence). With 9 bases removed from V and 2 bases from J, the gap between germline ends came to 3 bases. The CDR3 covers 9 residues. In DNA, the CDR3 is TGTGCCACGACCTACGAGCAGTACTTC. Its protein product is CATTYEQYF.

The V call is TRBV19, the J call TRBJ2-1; D unclear. The ends were cut back, 1 base at V and 13 bases at J, with 17 bases in the middle. Germline V gene lookup returns CDR1 LNHDA and CDR2 SQIVND (reference sequence). CDR3 length: 14 amino acids. The CDR3 DNA sequence: TGTGCCAGTAGTATAGCGGCAGGAAAATCGCCCCAGTTCTTC. As protein: CASSIAAGKSPQFF.

The chain has TRBV19 and TRBJ2-2; TRBD2 might be the D (5 bases). Germline V gene lookup returns CDR1 LNHDA and CDR2 SQIVND (reference sequence). V was pared by 2 bases and J by 5 bases, with 6 bases between. This CDR3 has 13 amino acids. DNA of the CDR3: TGTGCCAGTAGTATACGGGAAACCGGGGAGCTGTTTTTT. Translation gives CASSIRETGELFF.

The genes are TRBV7-3 and TRBJ2-6, with D perhaps matching TRBD1 (5 bases). The CDR3 is 15 residues long. CDR1 and CDR2 from the germline V gene are SGHTA and FQGTGA. V shed 7 bases and J shed 0 bases, with 10 bases lying between them. As DNA, the CDR3 is TGTGCCAGCACCCTAGGGGCCTCTGGGGCCAACGTCCTGACTTTC. It encodes CASTLGASGANVLTF.